One T cell receptor beta chain is described in this entry. Its antigen is still unknown. Data came from immunoSEQ multiplex PCR; TCRdb stores just in-frame clones and leaves some out. Of 71,000 or so clones listed, 94% are singletons. This entry is derived from a study of cytomegalovirus exposure and HLA in healthy donors. Study outcomes and limitations: The authors listed approximately 160 TCR beta chains as cytomegalovirus-associated.

This receptor was taken from a young woman in good health and CMV-seropositive. The sample was PBMCs.

DNA for the CDR3: TGTGCCAGCCTCCCTTCCCGTAGAAACTATGGCTACACCTTC. Translating gives CASLPSRRNYGYTF. V usage is TRBV28 and J usage is TRBJ1-2; D is ambiguous. The germline CDR1 and CDR2 sequences are MDHEN and SYDVKM. Trimming left V 8 bases short and J 2 bases short, with 15 bases between. The length of the CDR3 is 14 residues.